A single sample is the source of the 18 T cell receptor beta chains below, sequenced in a study of OX40 agonist ivuxolimab in advanced cancers. Libraries were prepared by immunoSEQ multiplex PCR; TCRdb keeps only in-frame clonotypes and omits some of them. Of about 62,000 clones listed, 92% are singletons. Material: CD4+ or CD8+ T cells sorted from blood, obtained in a trial of the OX40 agonist ivuxolimab. The origin of the receptors is an adult with an advanced solid tumor such as melanoma, head and neck, liver or kidney cancer.

The DNA of the CDR3 is TGTGCCAGCAGCTTGCTCCTCGGGGGGGTGAACACTGAAGCTTTCTTT. Its translation: CASSLLLGGVNTEAFF. The V call is TRBV5-4, the J call TRBJ1-1; TRBD1 is a possible D gene (5 bases). With 1 base removed from V and 0 bases from J, the gap between germline ends came to 13 bases. In germline, CDR1 is SGHNT, CDR2 YYREEE (reference sequence). This CDR3 is 16 amino acids long.

The chain links TRBV9 to TRBJ2-7; D gene uncertain. The germline V gene encodes CDR1 SGDLS and CDR2 YYNGEE. V lost 0 bases and J 2 bases, leaving 9 bases between the germline ends. This CDR3 has 14 residues. DNA for the CDR3: TGTGCCAGCAGCGTAGAGGGCGGTACCTACGAGCAGTACTTC. This sequence encodes CASSVEGGTYEQYF. The full variable domain, in which reference TRBV9 and TRBJ2-7 provide the parts outside the CDR3, is DSGVTQTPKHLITATGQRVTLRCSPRSGDLSVYWYQQSLDQGLQFLIQYYNGEERAKGNILERFSAQQFPDLHSELNLSSLELGDSALYFCASSVEGGTYEQYFGPGTRLTVT.

The rearrangement joins TRBV7-9 to TRBJ1-1, with D tentatively TRBD1 (6 bases). Germline V gene sequence: CDR1 SEHNR, CDR2 FQNEAQ (reference sequence). V lost 4 bases and J 0 bases, leaving 18 bases between the germline ends. This CDR3 has 17 residues. CDR3 DNA sequence: TGTGCCAGCAGCTCACTGAGACAGGCGGTTATGAACACTGAAGCTTTCTTT. Translated, it gives CASSSLRQAVMNTEAFF.

The J gene is TRBJ1-4, the V gene TRBV6-5, with a weak D call TRBD1 (5 bases). The CDR3 length is 15 residues. The V and J ends lost 0 bases and 8 bases respectively, with 13 bases between them. The germline CDR1 and CDR2 sequences are MNHEY and SVGAGI. CDR3 sequence (DNA): TGTGCCAGCAGTTACTCTCGGGGGTTAGGGGAAAAACTGTTTTTT. Translation: CASSYSRGLGEKLFF.

The chain is built from TRBV29-1 and TRBJ2-1; D not certain. The V end was cut by 0 bases, the J end by 6 bases, with 15 bases between. Germline loops: CDR1 SQVTM, CDR2 ANQGSEA. The CDR3 totals 15 residues. CDR3 sequence reads: CSVEDLLLGINEQFF. CDR3 nucleotide sequence: TGCAGCGTTGAAGATCTTTTATTAGGGATCAATGAGCAGTTCTTC.

A single count supports this clone. V is TRBV19 and J is TRBJ2-7, with D possibly matching TRBD1 (5 bases). CDR3 size: 14 residues. Trimming took 5 bases from V and 0 from J, leaving 11 bases between them. Germline values: CDR1 LNHDA, CDR2 SQIVND (reference sequence). The CDR3 DNA follows: TGTGCCAGTAGTCCCAGGGCCCTCTCCTACGAGCAGTACTTC. Translation: CASSPRALSYEQYF.

V usage is TRBV5-6 and J usage is TRBJ2-1, with a possible D match to TRBD2 (6 bases). The CDR3 is 14 residues long. Germline V lookup: CDR1 SGHDT, CDR2 YYEEEE. V lost 4 bases and J 10 bases, leaving 18 bases between the germline ends. CDR3 DNA: TGTGCCAGCAGCGTCCGGGACTTGATACCCGAGCAGTTCTTC. Protein sequence: CASSVRDLIPEQFF.

V gene TRBV7-8 combines with J gene TRBJ2-7; D gene uncertain. The germline V and J ends were trimmed by 5 bases and 7 bases, with 9 bases remaining between them. Germline values: CDR1 SGHVS, CDR2 FQNEAQ. CDR3 length: 11 amino acids. As DNA, the CDR3 is TGTGCCAGCAGCCACTCATGGGAGCAGTACTTC. This codes for CASSHSWEQYF.

This clone was found once. V and J are TRBV15 and TRBJ1-2, with D tentatively TRBD1 (6 bases). V lost 5 bases, J lost 7 bases, and 14 bases lay in between. This CDR3 is 13 amino acids long. Looked up from germline, CDR1 is LNHNV and CDR2 is YYDKDF (reference sequence). As DNA, the CDR3 is TGTGCCACCAGCCTCAGGGGTTTGCGTGGCTACACCTTC. This codes for CATSLRGLRGYTF. Together with reference TRBV15 and TRBJ1-2, the CDR3 gives the full variable domain: DAMVIQNPRYQVTQFGKPVTLSCSQTLNHNVMYWYQQKSSQAPKLLFHYYDKDFNNEADTPDNFQSRRPNTSFCFLDIRSPGLGDTAMYLCATSLRGLRGYTFGSGTRLTVV.

This chain joins TRBV6-4 and TRBJ2-7; 7 bases match TRBD1. Trimming took 6 bases from V and 0 from J; bases not matched to a gene: 5. CDR3 length: 14 amino acids. Germline CDR1 is MRHNA and CDR2 is SNTAGT. The CDR3 DNA follows: TGTGCCAGCAGCGAAACAGGGGACTCCTACGAGCAGTACTTC. Amino acid sequence: CASSETGDSYEQYF.

This clone has more than one count but fewer than ten. The rearrangement links TRBV7-9 to TRBJ2-5; D is possibly TRBD1 (5 bases). Germline assignment: CDR1 SEHNR and CDR2 FQNEAQ (reference sequence). Trimming left V 1 base short and J 3 bases short, with 6 bases between. The CDR3 is made up of 13 amino acids. CDR3 DNA sequence: TGTGCCAGCAGCTTAGAAGGGGAAGAGACCCAGTACTTC. This translates into CASSLEGEETQYF.

The V gene is TRBV5-8, the J gene TRBJ2-7; D unclear. The CDR3 consists of 11 residues. V was cut by 0 bases and J by 3 bases, with 1 base left in between. CDR1 and CDR2 (germline): SGHTS, YDEGEE. The CDR3 spells CASSLGYEQYF. The CDR3 nucleotides read TGTGCCAGCAGCTTGGGCTACGAGCAGTACTTC.

The count of this clone is one. V and J are TRBV27 and TRBJ2-1; D not certain. CDR3 length: 15 amino acids. From germline, CDR1 is MNHEY and CDR2 SMNVEV (reference sequence). V was shortened by 3 bases and J by 0 bases, with 9 bases between the two germline ends. For the CDR3, the DNA is TGTGCCAGCAGTTTCGGCCCCTTCTCCTACAATGAGCAGTTCTTC. Amino acids: CASSFGPFSYNEQFF.

This chain joins TRBV7-3 and TRBJ2-5; possible D gene TRBD1, 6 bases. The CDR3 is 13 residues long. Trimming left V 10 bases short and J 5 bases short, with 17 bases between. CDR1 is SGHTA, CDR2 FQGTGA, per germline. The CDR3 nucleotides read TGTGCCACCATCACAGGGATCTTTGAGACCCAGTACTTC. This encodes CATITGIFETQYF. Using reference TRBV7-3 and TRBJ2-5 for the parts outside the CDR3, the full variable domain is GAGVSQTPSNKVTEKGKYVELRCDPISGHTALYWYRQSLGQGPEFLIYFQGTGAADDSGLPNDRFFAVRPEGSVSTLKIQRTERGDSAVYLCATITGIFETQYFGPGTRLLVL.

The chain has TRBV7-6 and TRBJ2-2; 9 bases match TRBD2. The length of the CDR3 is 18 residues. Unmatched junction bases numbered 10, after V lost 2 bases and J lost 3 bases. The germline CDR1 and CDR2 sequences are SGHVS and FNYEAQ. CDR3 DNA sequence: TGTGCCAGCAGCTTAATAGCGGGGGATGAAATCTACACCGGGGAGCTGTTTTTT. Its translation is CASSLIAGDEIYTGELFF.

The V gene is TRBV9, the J gene TRBJ2-5, with D possibly being TRBD2 (7 bases). From germline, CDR1 is SGDLS and CDR2 YYNGEE. V lost 4 bases and J lost 2, with 21 bases in between. The CDR3 runs 17 residues. CDR3 amino acids: CASSYPLEGGPQETQYF. In DNA, the CDR3 is TGTGCCAGCAGCTACCCCCTCGAGGGGGGGCCTCAAGAGACCCAGTACTTC.

The chain joins TRBV11-2 to TRBJ1-4, with D possibly being TRBD1 (5 bases). This CDR3 region has 14 residues. Trimming removed 6 bases at V and 7 bases at J, with 15 bases between. The V gene's germline CDR1 is SGHAT and CDR2 FQNNGV. CDR3 protein: CASSPLARGEKLFF. CDR3 sequence (DNA): TGTGCCAGCAGTCCACTCGCAAGGGGTGAAAAACTGTTTTTT.

The V call is TRBV5-1, the J call TRBJ2-7; 9 bases are a match to TRBD1. Trimming removed 3 bases from V and 7 bases from J; junction bases left unmatched: 8. Looked up from germline, CDR1 is SGHRS and CDR2 is YFSETQ. The CDR3 length is 14 residues. Written as DNA, the CDR3 is TGCGCCAGCAGCTGGAAACAGGGGGCTGGGGAGCAGTACTTC. Its translation: CASSWKQGAGEQYF.